These T cell receptor beta chains were read from a single sample in a study of blood T cells in healthy people across ages. MiXCR, run by TCRdb on the 5' RACE reads, gives a single entry per CDR3 protein. The sample lists nearly 800,000 distinct CDR3 sequences; roughly 25% were seen once. These same records also appear under a second study, on T cells of mothers and their children.

The source material was blood. Every receptor here comes from a boy aged 5 to 17 in good health. The CDR3 runs from the conserved cysteine through the conserved F or W. D genes are given only for firm matches. The size of a clone is reported for some rows only, either as once, few or many, or as a class for expanded clones.

cdr3_nt: TGCGCCAGCAGCCAAAGACAGGCCAACACTGAAGCTTTCTTT
cdr3_aa: CASSQRQANTEAFF
v_call: TRBV5-1
j_call: TRBJ1-1
d_call: .
clone_size: few

cdr3_nt: TGTGCCAGCAGCTTGGTTCGTGGGAACTATGGCTACACCTTC
cdr3_aa: CASSLVRGNYGYTF
v_call: TRBV5-4
j_call: TRBJ1-2
d_call: .
clone_size: .

cdr3_nt: TGTGCCAGCAGCGCTACCGGGACTATCGGCGAAGGTCAGCCCCAGCATTTT
cdr3_aa: CASSATGTIGEGQPQHF
v_call: TRBV7-9
j_call: TRBJ1-5
d_call: .
clone_size: .

cdr3_nt: TGTGCCAGCAGTTACTCGAACGGGGGGGTCTACGAGCAGTACTTC
cdr3_aa: CASSYSNGGVYEQYF
v_call: TRBV6-5
j_call: TRBJ2-7
d_call: TRBD2
clone_size: .

cdr3_nt: TGTGCCAGCAGTCCCCCAGCGGGAGGGAACACCGGGGAGCTGTTTTTT
cdr3_aa: CASSPPAGGNTGELFF
v_call: TRBV6-2/TRBV6-3
j_call: TRBJ2-2
d_call: TRBD2
clone_size: few

cdr3_nt: TGCAGTACTAGGCCTCGGACTCTTCCTGTCTACGAGCAGTACTTC
cdr3_aa: CSTRPRTLPVYEQYF
v_call: TRBV20-1
j_call: TRBJ2-7
d_call: .
clone_size: .

cdr3_nt: TGTGCCAGCAGTTTACCCAACGGCTCTGGAAACACCATATATTTT
cdr3_aa: CASSLPNGSGNTIYF
v_call: TRBV28
j_call: TRBJ1-3
d_call: .
clone_size: few

cdr3_nt: TGCAGTGTTAATCCTCGGGAAACCGGGGAGCTGTTTTTT
cdr3_aa: CSVNPRETGELFF
v_call: TRBV20-1
j_call: TRBJ2-2
d_call: .
clone_size: few

cdr3_nt: TGTGCCAGCAGCTCAGCGGACAGGGCGCCGAACACTGAAGCTTTCTTT
cdr3_aa: CASSSADRAPNTEAFF
v_call: TRBV7-2
j_call: TRBJ1-1
d_call: TRBD1
clone_size: .

cdr3_nt: TGTGCCAGCAGCTTCGGGACACAGCGAGCTAACTATGGCTACACCTTC
cdr3_aa: CASSFGTQRANYGYTF
v_call: TRBV7-2
j_call: TRBJ1-2
d_call: .
clone_size: .

cdr3_nt: TGTGCCAGCAGTTTAAACCTTCCCGGAAACACCATATATTTT
cdr3_aa: CASSLNLPGNTIYF
v_call: TRBV12-3/TRBV12-4
j_call: TRBJ1-3
d_call: .
clone_size: .

cdr3_nt: TGCAGTGCTAGAGATAGCGGGTTCACAGATACGCAGTATTTT
cdr3_aa: CSARDSGFTDTQYF
v_call: TRBV20-1
j_call: TRBJ2-3
d_call: TRBD2
clone_size: .

cdr3_nt: TGTGCCAGCAGGACTAGCGGGATCCCTTTCTTC
cdr3_aa: CASRTSGIPFF
v_call: TRBV6-6
j_call: TRBJ2-1
d_call: TRBD2
clone_size: .

cdr3_nt: TGTGCCAGCAGCTCCGACAGGGGGCAAGAGACCCAGTACTTC
cdr3_aa: CASSSDRGQETQYF
v_call: TRBV7-2
j_call: TRBJ2-5
d_call: TRBD1
clone_size: many

cdr3_nt: TGTGCCAGCAGCCGGACAAAAGGCAACACTGAAGCTTTCTTT
cdr3_aa: CASSRTKGNTEAFF
v_call: TRBV6-5
j_call: TRBJ1-1
d_call: .
clone_size: few

cdr3_nt: TGTGCCAGTAGGGGGACAGGGCACCAAATATACAATGAGCAGTTCTTC
cdr3_aa: CASRGTGHQIYNEQFF
v_call: TRBV7-9
j_call: TRBJ2-1
d_call: TRBD1
clone_size: .

cdr3_nt: TGTGCCACCAGCACCGCCGAGGATACGCAGTATTTT
cdr3_aa: CATSTAEDTQYF
v_call: TRBV15
j_call: TRBJ2-3
d_call: .
clone_size: .

cdr3_nt: TGCAGTGCTAGAGAGGAGTTCGACACAGATACGCAGTATTTT
cdr3_aa: CSAREEFDTDTQYF
v_call: TRBV20-1
j_call: TRBJ2-3
d_call: .
clone_size: few

cdr3_nt: TGTGCCAGCAGCTCTCCCCGTAACGGGCCCGGGGCGCACACTGAAGCTTTCTTT
cdr3_aa: CASSSPRNGPGAHTEAFF
v_call: TRBV7-9
j_call: TRBJ1-1
d_call: .
clone_size: few

cdr3_nt: TGCGCCAGCGAGGGCGGGAAGTATGAGCAGTTCTTC
cdr3_aa: CASEGGKYEQFF
v_call: TRBV5-1
j_call: TRBJ2-1
d_call: .
clone_size: .

cdr3_nt: TGCAGCGTTGAAACAGGGAAACTAGCGGGAGTCTACGAGCAGTACTTC
cdr3_aa: CSVETGKLAGVYEQYF
v_call: TRBV29-1
j_call: TRBJ2-7
d_call: TRBD2
clone_size: few

cdr3_nt: TGCGCCAGCGCCGGGACCTCGTCCTACAATGAGCAGTTCTTC
cdr3_aa: CASAGTSSYNEQFF
v_call: TRBV5-1
j_call: TRBJ2-1
d_call: .
clone_size: few

cdr3_nt: TGTGCCAGCAGTTCTCCGACAGGGTCTAACTATGGCTACACCTTC
cdr3_aa: CASSSPTGSNYGYTF
v_call: TRBV28
j_call: TRBJ1-2
d_call: TRBD1
clone_size: few